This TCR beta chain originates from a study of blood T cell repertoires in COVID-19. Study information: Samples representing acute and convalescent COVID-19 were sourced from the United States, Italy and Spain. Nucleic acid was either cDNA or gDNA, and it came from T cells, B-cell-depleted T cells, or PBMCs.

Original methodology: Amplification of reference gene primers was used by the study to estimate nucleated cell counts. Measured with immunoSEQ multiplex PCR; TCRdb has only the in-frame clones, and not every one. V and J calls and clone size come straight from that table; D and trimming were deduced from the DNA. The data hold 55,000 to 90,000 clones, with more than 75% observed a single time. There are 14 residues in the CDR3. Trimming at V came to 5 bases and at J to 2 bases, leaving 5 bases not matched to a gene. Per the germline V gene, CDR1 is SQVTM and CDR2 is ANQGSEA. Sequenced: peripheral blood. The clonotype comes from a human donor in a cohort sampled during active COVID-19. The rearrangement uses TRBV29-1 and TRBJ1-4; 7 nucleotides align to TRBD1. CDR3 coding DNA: TGCAGCGTTCTCTCGGACAGGACTAATGAAAAACTGTTTTTT. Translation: CSVLSDRTNEKLFF.